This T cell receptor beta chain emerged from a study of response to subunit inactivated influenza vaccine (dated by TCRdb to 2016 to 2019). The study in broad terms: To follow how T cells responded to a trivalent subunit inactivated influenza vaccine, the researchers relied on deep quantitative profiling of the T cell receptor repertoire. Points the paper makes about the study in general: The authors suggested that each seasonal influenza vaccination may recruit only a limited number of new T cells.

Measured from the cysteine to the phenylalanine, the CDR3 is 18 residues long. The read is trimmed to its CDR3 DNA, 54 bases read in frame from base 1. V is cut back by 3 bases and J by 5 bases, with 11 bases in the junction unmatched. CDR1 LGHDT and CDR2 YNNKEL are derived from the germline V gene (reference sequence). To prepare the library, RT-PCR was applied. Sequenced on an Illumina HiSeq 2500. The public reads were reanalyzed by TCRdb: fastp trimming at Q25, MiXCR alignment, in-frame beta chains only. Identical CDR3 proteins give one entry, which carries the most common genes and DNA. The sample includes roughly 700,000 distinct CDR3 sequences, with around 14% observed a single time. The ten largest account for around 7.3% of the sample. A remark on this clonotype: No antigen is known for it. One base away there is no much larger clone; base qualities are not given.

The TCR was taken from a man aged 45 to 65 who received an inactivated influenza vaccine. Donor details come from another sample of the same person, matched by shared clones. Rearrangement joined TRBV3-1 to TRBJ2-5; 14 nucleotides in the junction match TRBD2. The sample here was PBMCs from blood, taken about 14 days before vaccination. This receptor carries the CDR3 CASSHLGTSGGAQETQYF. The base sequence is TGTGCCAGCAGCCATCTCGGGACTAGCGGGGGAGCACAGGAGACCCAGTACTTC.